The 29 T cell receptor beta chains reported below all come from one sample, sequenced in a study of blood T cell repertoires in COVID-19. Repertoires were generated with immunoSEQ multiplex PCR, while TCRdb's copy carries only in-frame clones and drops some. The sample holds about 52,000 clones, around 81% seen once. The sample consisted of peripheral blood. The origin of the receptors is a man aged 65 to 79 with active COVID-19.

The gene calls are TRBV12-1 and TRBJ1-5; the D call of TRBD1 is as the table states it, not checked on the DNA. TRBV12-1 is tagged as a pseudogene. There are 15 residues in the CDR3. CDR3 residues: CASSMGRALYQPQHF. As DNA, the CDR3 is TGTGCCAGCAGCATGGGCAGGGCATTATATCAGCCCCAGCATTTT.

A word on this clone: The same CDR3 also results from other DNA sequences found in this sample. In nucleotides, the CDR3 is TGTGCCAGCTCACCCCCCGGGGACACTGAAGCTTTCTTT. Its translation: CASSPPGDTEAFF. This chain joins TRBV18 and TRBJ1-1, with D hard to call. The V gene's germline CDR1 is KGHSH and CDR2 LQKENI. The V end was cut by 3 bases, the J end by 3 bases, with 8 bases between. The CDR3 contains 13 residues. The full variable domain, rest sourced from reference TRBV18 and TRBJ1-1, is NAGVMQNPRHLVRRRGQEARLRCSPMKGHSHVYWYRQLPEEGLKFMVYLQKENIIDESGMPKERFSAEFPKEGPSILRIQQVVRGDSAAYFCASSPPGDTEAFFGQGTRLTVV.

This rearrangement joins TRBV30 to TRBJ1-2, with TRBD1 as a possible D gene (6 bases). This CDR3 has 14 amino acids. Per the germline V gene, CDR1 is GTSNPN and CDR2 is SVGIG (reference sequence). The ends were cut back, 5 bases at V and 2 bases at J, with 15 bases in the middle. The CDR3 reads CAWLIQGLNYGYTF. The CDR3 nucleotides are TGTGCCTGGCTTATTCAGGGGCTAAACTATGGCTACACCTTC.

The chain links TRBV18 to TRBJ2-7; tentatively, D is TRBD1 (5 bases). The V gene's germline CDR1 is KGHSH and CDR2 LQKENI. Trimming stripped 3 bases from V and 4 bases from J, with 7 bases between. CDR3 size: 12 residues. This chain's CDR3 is CASSPTVYEQYF. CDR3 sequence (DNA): TGTGCCAGCTCACCGACAGTTTACGAGCAGTACTTC.

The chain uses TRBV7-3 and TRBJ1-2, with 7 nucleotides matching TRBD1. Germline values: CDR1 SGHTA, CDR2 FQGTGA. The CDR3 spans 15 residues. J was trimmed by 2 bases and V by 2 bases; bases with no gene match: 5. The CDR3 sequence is CASSLSGRGNYGYTF. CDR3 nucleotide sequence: TGTGCCAGCAGCTTATCGGGCAGGGGGAACTATGGCTACACCTTC.

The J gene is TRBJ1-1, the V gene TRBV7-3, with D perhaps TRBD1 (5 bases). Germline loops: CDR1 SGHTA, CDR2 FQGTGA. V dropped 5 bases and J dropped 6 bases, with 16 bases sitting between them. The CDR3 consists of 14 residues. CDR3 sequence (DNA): TGTGCCAGCAGCCACCTAGGAGGGGCCGCTGAAGCTTTCTTT. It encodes CASSHLGGAAEAFF. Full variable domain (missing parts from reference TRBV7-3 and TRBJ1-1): GAGVSQTPSNKVTEKGKYVELRCDPISGHTALYWYRQSLGQGPEFLIYFQGTGAADDSGLPNDRFFAVRPEGSVSTLKIQRTERGDSAVYLCASSHLGGAAEAFFGQGTRLTVV.

This CDR3 reads CSVVTGTANTGELFF. CDR3 in DNA: TGCAGCGTGGTAACCGGGACAGCGAACACCGGGGAGCTGTTTTTT. The chain recombines TRBV29-1 with TRBJ2-2, with 7 positions matching TRBD1. The CDR3 consists of 15 residues. Losses at the gene ends were 6 bases for V and 0 bases for J; bases not matched to a gene: 7. Germline CDR1 SQVTM, CDR2 ANQGSEA.

CDR3 residues: CASSESRGTEAFF. The CDR3 nucleotides are TGTGCCAGCAGTGAAAGCCGTGGCACTGAAGCTTTCTTT. The V call is TRBV25-1, the J call TRBJ1-1, with no clear D. Germline V gene sequence: CDR1 MGHDK, CDR2 SYGVNS. The V end was cut by 2 bases, the J end by 4 bases, with 8 bases between. The length of the CDR3 is 13 residues. Filled out from reference TRBV25-1 and TRBJ1-1, the complete variable domain reads EADIYQTPRYLVIGTGKKITLECSQTMGHDKMYWYQQDPGMELHLIHYSYGVNSTEKGDLSSESTVSRIRTEHFPLTLESARPSHTSQYLCASSESRGTEAFFGQGTRLTVV.

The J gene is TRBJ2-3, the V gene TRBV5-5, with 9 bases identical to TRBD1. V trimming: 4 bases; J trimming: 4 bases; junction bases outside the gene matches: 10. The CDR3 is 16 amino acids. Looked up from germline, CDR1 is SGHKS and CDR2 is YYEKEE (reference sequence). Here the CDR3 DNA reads TGTGCCAGCAGCCTCCGGGACAGGGTGAGTCCAGATACGCAGTATTTT. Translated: CASSLRDRVSPDTQYF.

CDR3 DNA sequence: TGTGCCAGCAGCTTGAAATACCCTCCGGGACGTCGACGGGGGGACACTGAAGCTTTCTTT. Protein sequence: CASSLKYPPGRRRGDTEAFF. This rearrangement joins TRBV5-5 to TRBJ1-1; tentative D call: TRBD1 (5 bases). The CDR3 totals 20 residues. CDR1 SGHKS and CDR2 YYEKEE come from the germline V gene (reference sequence). Trimming removed 1 base at V and 3 bases at J, with 28 bases between.

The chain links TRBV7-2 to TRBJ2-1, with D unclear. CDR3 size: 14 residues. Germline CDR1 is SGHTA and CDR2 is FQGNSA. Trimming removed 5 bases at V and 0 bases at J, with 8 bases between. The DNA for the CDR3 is TGTGCCAGCAGCGGCGCTAGCTCCTACAATGAGCAGTTCTTC. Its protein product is CASSGASSYNEQFF.

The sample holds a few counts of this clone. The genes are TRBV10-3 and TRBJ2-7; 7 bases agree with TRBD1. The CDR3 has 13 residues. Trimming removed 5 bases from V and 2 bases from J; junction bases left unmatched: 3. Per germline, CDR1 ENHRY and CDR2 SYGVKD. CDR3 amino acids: CAISWGQTYEQYF. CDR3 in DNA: TGTGCCATCAGTTGGGGACAGACCTACGAGCAGTACTTC.

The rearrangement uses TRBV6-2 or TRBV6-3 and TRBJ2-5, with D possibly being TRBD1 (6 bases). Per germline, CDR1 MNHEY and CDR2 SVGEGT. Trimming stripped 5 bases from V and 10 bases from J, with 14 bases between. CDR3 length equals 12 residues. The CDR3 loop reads CASSPVGGHQYF. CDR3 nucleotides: TGTGCCAGCAGTCCGGTAGGGGGACACCAGTACTTC.

The CDR3 sequence: CASSLMAGTDSYEQYF. For the CDR3, the DNA is TGTGCCAGCAGCTTAATGGCCGGGACTGACTCCTACGAGCAGTACTTC. V usage is TRBV7-2 and J usage is TRBJ2-7; D perhaps matches TRBD2 (6 bases). With 2 bases removed from V and 0 bases from J, the gap between germline ends came to 14 bases. The CDR3 extends over 16 amino acids. Germline V gene lookup returns CDR1 SGHTA and CDR2 FQGNSA.

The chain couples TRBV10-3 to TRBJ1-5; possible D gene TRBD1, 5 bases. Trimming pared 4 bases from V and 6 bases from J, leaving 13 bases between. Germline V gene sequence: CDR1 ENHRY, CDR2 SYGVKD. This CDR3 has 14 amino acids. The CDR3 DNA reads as TGTGCCATCAGTGTAGGGGTTAGTGGTCAGCCCCAGCATTTT. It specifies CAISVGVSGQPQHF.

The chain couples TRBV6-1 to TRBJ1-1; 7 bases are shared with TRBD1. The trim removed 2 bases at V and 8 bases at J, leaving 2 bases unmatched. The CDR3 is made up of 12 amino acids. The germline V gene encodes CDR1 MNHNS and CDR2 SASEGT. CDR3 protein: CASSESRGEAFF. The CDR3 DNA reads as TGTGCCAGCAGTGAAAGCAGGGGGGAAGCTTTCTTT.

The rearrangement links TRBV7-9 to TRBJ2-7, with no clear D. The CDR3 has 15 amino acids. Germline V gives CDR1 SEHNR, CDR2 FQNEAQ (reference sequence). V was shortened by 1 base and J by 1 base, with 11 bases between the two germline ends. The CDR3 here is CASSLGGSRSYEQYF. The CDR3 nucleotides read TGTGCCAGCAGCTTAGGTGGCAGTCGTTCCTACGAGCAGTACTTC.

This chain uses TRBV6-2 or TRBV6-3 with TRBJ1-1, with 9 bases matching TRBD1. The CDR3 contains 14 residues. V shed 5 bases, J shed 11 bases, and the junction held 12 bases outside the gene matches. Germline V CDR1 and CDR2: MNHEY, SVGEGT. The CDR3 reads CASSGTGTGKKAFF. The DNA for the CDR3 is TGTGCCAGCAGTGGGACCGGGACAGGGAAGAAGGCTTTCTTT.

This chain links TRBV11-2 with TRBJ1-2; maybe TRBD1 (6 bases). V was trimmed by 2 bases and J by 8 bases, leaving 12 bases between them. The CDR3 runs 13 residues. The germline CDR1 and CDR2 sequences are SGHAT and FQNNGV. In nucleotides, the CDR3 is TGTGCCAGCAGCTTAACAGGGTTTCGAGGCTACACCTTC. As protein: CASSLTGFRGYTF.

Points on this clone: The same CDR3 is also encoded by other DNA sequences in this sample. The DNA of the CDR3 is TGTGCCAGCAGCGCAAACAGGGGCGAGACCCAGTACTTC. Amino acid sequence: CASSANRGETQYF. The chain carries TRBV6-4 and TRBJ2-5; 7 bases agree with TRBD1. This CDR3 has 13 amino acids. The germline gives CDR1 MRHNA, CDR2 SNTAGT. Trimming removed 6 bases from V and 5 bases from J; junction bases left unmatched: 6.

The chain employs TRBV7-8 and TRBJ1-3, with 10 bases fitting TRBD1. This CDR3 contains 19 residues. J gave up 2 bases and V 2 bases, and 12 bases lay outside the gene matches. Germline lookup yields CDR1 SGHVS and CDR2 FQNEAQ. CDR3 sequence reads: CASSLPIRQGAKPGNTIYF. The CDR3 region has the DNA TGTGCCAGCAGCTTACCTATACGACAGGGGGCGAAACCTGGAAACACCATATATTTT.

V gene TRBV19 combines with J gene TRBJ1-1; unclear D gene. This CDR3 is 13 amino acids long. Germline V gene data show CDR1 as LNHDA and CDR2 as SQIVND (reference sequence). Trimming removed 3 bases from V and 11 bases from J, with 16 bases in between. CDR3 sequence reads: CASSMGSGDGAFF. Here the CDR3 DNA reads TGTGCCAGTAGTATGGGGAGTGGGGATGGGGCTTTCTTT.

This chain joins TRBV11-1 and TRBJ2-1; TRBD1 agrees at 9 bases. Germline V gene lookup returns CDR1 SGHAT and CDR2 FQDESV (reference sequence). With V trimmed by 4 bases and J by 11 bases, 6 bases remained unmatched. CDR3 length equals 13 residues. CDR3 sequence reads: CASSYGGTGKQFF. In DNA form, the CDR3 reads TGTGCCAGCAGCTATGGCGGGACAGGGAAGCAGTTCTTC.

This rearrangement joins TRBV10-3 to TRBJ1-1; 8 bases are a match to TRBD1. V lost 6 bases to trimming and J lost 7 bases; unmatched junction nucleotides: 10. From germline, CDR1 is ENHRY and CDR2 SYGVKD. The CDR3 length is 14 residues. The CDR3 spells CAIREAGGKVEAFF. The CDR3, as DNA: TGTGCCATCAGAGAAGCAGGGGGCAAGGTTGAAGCTTTCTTT.

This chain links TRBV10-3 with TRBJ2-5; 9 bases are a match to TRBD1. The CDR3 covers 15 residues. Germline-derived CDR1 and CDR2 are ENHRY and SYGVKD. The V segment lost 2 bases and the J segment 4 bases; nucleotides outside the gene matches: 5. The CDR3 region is CAISEGGQGGETQYF. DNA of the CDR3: TGTGCCATCAGTGAGGGGGGACAGGGCGGAGAGACCCAGTACTTC.

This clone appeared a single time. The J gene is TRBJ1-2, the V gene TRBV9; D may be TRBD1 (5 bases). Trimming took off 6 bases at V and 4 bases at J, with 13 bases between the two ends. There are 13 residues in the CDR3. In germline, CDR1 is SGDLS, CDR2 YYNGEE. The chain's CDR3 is CASTPSDSYGYTF. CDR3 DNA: TGTGCCAGCACCCCTAGTGACAGCTATGGCTACACCTTC.

CDR3 loop: CAISARASTEAFF. The CDR3 nucleotides read TGTGCCATCAGTGCCAGGGCCAGCACTGAAGCTTTCTTT. The chain has TRBV10-3 and TRBJ1-1, with a weak D call TRBD1 (5 bases). Germline-derived CDR1 and CDR2 are ENHRY and SYGVKD. V was clipped by 4 bases and J by 4 bases, with 10 bases between them. CDR3 length: 13 amino acids.

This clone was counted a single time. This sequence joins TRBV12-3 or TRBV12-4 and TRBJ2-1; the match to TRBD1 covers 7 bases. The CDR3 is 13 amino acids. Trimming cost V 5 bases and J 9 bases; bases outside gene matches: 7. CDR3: CASSQDRVGEQFF. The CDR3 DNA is TGTGCCAGCAGTCAAGACAGGGTAGGTGAGCAGTTCTTC.

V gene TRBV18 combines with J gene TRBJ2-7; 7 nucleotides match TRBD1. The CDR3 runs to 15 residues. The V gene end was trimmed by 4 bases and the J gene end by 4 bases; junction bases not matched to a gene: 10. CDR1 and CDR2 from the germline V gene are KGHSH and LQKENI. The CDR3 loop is CASSLTGALIYEQYF. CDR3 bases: TGTGCCAGCTCACTTACAGGGGCCCTTATTTACGAGCAGTACTTC.